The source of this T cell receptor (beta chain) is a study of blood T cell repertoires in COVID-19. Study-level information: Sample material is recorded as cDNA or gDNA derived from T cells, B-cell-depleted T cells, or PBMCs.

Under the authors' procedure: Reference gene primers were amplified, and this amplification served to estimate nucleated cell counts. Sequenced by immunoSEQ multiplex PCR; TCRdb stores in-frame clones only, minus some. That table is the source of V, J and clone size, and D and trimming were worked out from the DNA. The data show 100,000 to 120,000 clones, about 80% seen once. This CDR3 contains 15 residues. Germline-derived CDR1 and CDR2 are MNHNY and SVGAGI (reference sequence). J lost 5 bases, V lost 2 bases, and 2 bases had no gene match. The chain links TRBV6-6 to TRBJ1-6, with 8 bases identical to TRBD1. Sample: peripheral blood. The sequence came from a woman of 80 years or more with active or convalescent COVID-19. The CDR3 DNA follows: TGTGCCAGCAGTTACGCGACAGGGGATAATTCACCCCTCCACTTT. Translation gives CASSYATGDNSPLHF.